This T cell receptor beta chain was found in a study of a mutant IDH1 vaccine in newly diagnosed glioma. Noted time point: week 5, during vaccination. Alongside topical imiquimod, each dose of vaccine comprised 300 ug of mutant IDH1 20-mer peptide. The donors had new WHO grade 3 or 4 astrocytomas; these were IDH1-mutant and ATRX-lost. Clones were read by immunoSEQ multiplex PCR, and TCRdb kept only the in-frame ones, dropping some. The data contain tens of thousands of clones, about 90% of them singletons. Details on this clone: Its antigen remains unidentified.

The germline CDR1 and CDR2 sequences are KGHSY and FQNENV. The CDR3 consists of 12 residues. Unmatched junction bases numbered 5, after V lost 8 bases and J lost 8 bases. The TCR sequence derives from a woman between 40 and 55 years old with glioma. The J gene is TRBJ2-2, the V gene TRBV16; 7 bases are a match to TRBD2. The starting material was PBMCs, obtained from a glioma patient whose treatment included an IDH1 peptide vaccine. The chain's CDR3 is CASEGTTGELFF. The CDR3 bases are TGTGCCAGCGAAGGGACTACGGGGGAGCTGTTTTTT.